Shown below are 30 T cell receptor beta chains from a single sample sequenced in a study of blood T cell repertoires in COVID-19. TCRdb's table, derived via immunoSEQ multiplex PCR, lists solely in-frame clones and lacks some. Of approximately 130,000 clones listed, approximately 84% were seen once; the top ten hold around 13%. Sequences were obtained from peripheral blood. These receptors all come from a human donor in a cohort sampled during active COVID-19.

The chain combines TRBV27 with TRBJ2-3, with 8 bases identical to TRBD2. This CDR3 has 15 amino acids. Germline V gives CDR1 MNHEY, CDR2 SMNVEV (reference sequence). V lost 5 bases and J lost 4; bases outside the gene matches: 8. CDR3 sequence: CASSNTGGQSDTQYF. The CDR3 DNA is TGTGCCAGCAGTAACACGGGGGGGCAGTCAGATACGCAGTATTTT.

The rearrangement uses TRBV6-5 and TRBJ1-2, with D perhaps matching TRBD1 (6 bases). Germline V lookup: CDR1 MNHEY, CDR2 SVGAGI. The germline V and J ends were trimmed by 2 bases and 4 bases, with 14 bases remaining between them. This CDR3 has 15 amino acids. The chain's CDR3 is CASSYLLRGAYGYTF. DNA for the CDR3: TGTGCCAGCAGTTACCTCCTCCGGGGGGCCTATGGCTACACCTTC.

The V gene is TRBV5-8, the J gene TRBJ1-1, with 10 positions matching TRBD1. The CDR3 extends over 14 amino acids. V shed 4 bases and J 4 bases; nucleotides not matched to a gene: 4. Per the germline V gene, CDR1 is SGHTS and CDR2 is YDEGEE. The CDR3: CASSVGQGGTEAFF. For the CDR3, the DNA is TGTGCCAGCAGCGTAGGACAGGGGGGCACTGAAGCTTTCTTT.

This clone was recorded many times. J is TRBJ1-5 and V is TRBV5-8, with 7 positions matching TRBD1. V was clipped by 4 bases and J by 0 bases; unmatched bases: 4. Germline assignment: CDR1 SGHTS and CDR2 YDEGEE. The CDR3 is 15 amino acids. The CDR3 sequence is CASSRGTVSNQPQHF. The CDR3 coding sequence is TGTGCCAGCAGCCGGGGGACAGTTAGCAATCAGCCCCAGCATTTT.

The rearrangement links TRBV5-6 to TRBJ1-3; D is unclear. Looked up from germline, CDR1 is SGHDT and CDR2 is YYEEEE. V was shortened by 0 bases and J by 4 bases, with 11 bases between the two germline ends. The CDR3 runs to 15 residues. The CDR3 DNA reads TGTGCCAGCAGCTTGGTTGCTAGCTCAGGAAACACCATATATTTT. It encodes CASSLVASSGNTIYF.

The gene calls are TRBV2 and TRBJ2-7, with 9 nucleotides matching TRBD2. CDR3 length: 12 amino acids. Germline V gives CDR1 SNHLY, CDR2 FYNNEI. The trim removed 8 bases at V and 2 bases at J, leaving 1 base unmatched. The DNA of the CDR3 is TGTGCCAGCCTAGCGGGACCCTACGAGCAGTACTTC. Translated: CASLAGPYEQYF.

The chain links TRBV6-6 to TRBJ2-6, with D possibly being TRBD2 (5 bases). Germline lookup yields CDR1 MNHNY and CDR2 SVGAGI (reference sequence). The CDR3 sequence is 15 residues long. V lost 2 bases and J 2 bases, leaving 7 bases between the germline ends. CDR3 loop: CASSYGAAGANVLTF. CDR3 nucleotide sequence: TGTGCCAGCAGTTACGGAGCGGCTGGGGCCAACGTCCTGACTTTC.

CDR3 sequence reads: CASKGQGLSTDTQYF. The CDR3 bases are TGTGCCAGCAAGGGACAGGGGTTAAGCACAGATACGCAGTATTTT. The rearrangement uses TRBV6-5 and TRBJ2-3; 10 bases fit TRBD1. The CDR3 is made up of 15 amino acids. In germline, CDR1 is MNHEY, CDR2 SVGAGI. V lost 7 bases to trimming and J lost 0 bases; unmatched junction nucleotides: 4.

This chain links TRBV19 with TRBJ1-4; tentative D call: TRBD1 (5 bases). Trimming stripped 6 bases from V and 8 bases from J, with 22 bases between. Germline V gene lookup returns CDR1 LNHDA and CDR2 SQIVND (reference sequence). The CDR3 extends over 16 amino acids. CDR3 DNA sequence: TGTGCCAGTAGCTGGGGGTCGGGGGGGAAAGGAGAAAAACTGTTTTTT. This encodes CASSWGSGGKGEKLFF.

The rearrangement joins TRBV2 to TRBJ1-2; TRBD1 aligns across 7 bases. CDR3 length: 14 residues. Germline assignment: CDR1 SNHLY and CDR2 FYNNEI. After removal of 8 bases from V and 4 bases from J, the junction contained 10 bases not matched to a gene. The CDR3 coding sequence is TGTGCCAGCGGGGGCGACAGGGTCCTCTATGGCTACACCTTC. It is translated as CASGGDRVLYGYTF.

The chain carries TRBV6-5 and TRBJ1-1, with D maybe TRBD1 (5 bases). The CDR3 length is 14 residues. V lost 5 bases, J lost 5 bases, and 15 bases lay in between. Germline V gene sequence: CDR1 MNHEY, CDR2 SVGAGI. DNA of the CDR3: TGTGCCAGCAGTCACACTCAGGGTGGAACTGAAGCTTTCTTT. Protein product: CASSHTQGGTEAFF.

This chain links TRBV5-6 with TRBJ2-1; a possible D gene is TRBD2 (5 bases). The germline V gene encodes CDR1 SGHDT and CDR2 YYEEEE. V gave up 3 bases and J gave up 8 bases, with 12 bases separating them. This CDR3 is built from 13 residues. CDR3: CASSSPLAYEQFF. CDR3 DNA sequence: TGTGCCAGCAGCTCACCATTAGCGTATGAGCAGTTCTTC.

The chain combines TRBV9 with TRBJ2-7; 10 bases are shared with TRBD2. The CDR3 length is 14 residues. V lost 0 bases, J lost 6 bases, and 3 bases stayed unmatched. Germline values: CDR1 SGDLS, CDR2 YYNGEE. CDR3 region: CASSVGPSGGEQYF. The DNA for the CDR3 is TGTGCCAGCAGCGTAGGTCCTAGCGGGGGCGAGCAGTACTTC.

V and J are TRBV6-6 and TRBJ2-5; perhaps TRBD2 as D (6 bases). V was clipped by 7 bases and J by 5 bases, with 20 bases between them. The CDR3 contains 15 residues. Germline V CDR1 and CDR2: MNHNY, SVGAGI (reference sequence). The CDR3 region is CASTNGGGFRETQYF. CDR3 nucleotide sequence: TGTGCCAGCACTAACGGGGGAGGTTTCAGGGAGACCCAGTACTTC.

The chain joins TRBV11-2 to TRBJ2-3, with a tentative D call TRBD2 (6 bases). Germline assignment: CDR1 SGHAT and CDR2 FQNNGV. Deletions cut 6 bases from V and 2 bases from J, with 18 bases between. The CDR3 runs to 16 residues. CDR3 sequence: CASSKSRDFYTDTQYF. Written as DNA, the CDR3 is TGTGCCAGCAGTAAAAGTCGGGACTTTTACACAGATACGCAGTATTTT.

The chain is built from TRBV15 and TRBJ2-5; D uncertain. The CDR3 length is 11 residues. The V gene's germline CDR1 is LNHNV and CDR2 YYDKDF (reference sequence). V gave up 6 bases and J gave up 3 bases, with 5 bases separating them. CDR3 in amino acids: CATSTKETQYF. In DNA form, the CDR3 reads TGTGCCACCAGTACTAAAGAGACCCAGTACTTC.

This chain links TRBV3-1 (or the pseudogene TRBV3-2) with TRBJ1-5; 7 bases align to TRBD1. Germline V gene sequence: CDR1 LGHDT, CDR2 YNNKEL (reference sequence). Trimming at V came to 5 bases and at J to 3 bases, leaving 10 bases not matched to a gene. The CDR3 is 16 amino acids. CDR3 sequence reads: CASSLGTGATNQPQHF. The CDR3 DNA reads TGTGCCAGCAGCTTAGGTACAGGGGCCACCAATCAGCCCCAGCATTTT.

The chain employs TRBV4-1 and TRBJ2-1, with 9 bases that match TRBD2. The CDR3 has 16 amino acids. V dropped 4 bases and J dropped 7; count of bases not matched to a gene: 11. Germline CDR1 MGHRA, CDR2 YSYEKL. This chain's CDR3 is CASSLIQTSGVNEQFF. Written as DNA, the CDR3 is TGCGCCAGCAGCCTCATACAGACTAGCGGTGTAAATGAGCAGTTCTTC.

The rearrangement uses TRBV30 and TRBJ1-2, with 7 bases aligning to TRBD1. The germline gives CDR1 GTSNPN, CDR2 SVGIG (reference sequence). V lost 3 bases, J lost 8 bases, and 12 bases stayed unmatched. The CDR3 totals 14 residues. The CDR3 nucleotides read TGTGCCTGGAGGAAAGGGACAGTTAAGAGGGGCTACACCTTC. Its protein product is CAWRKGTVKRGYTF.

This clone is labeled as medium-sized. The chain joins TRBV5-1 to TRBJ1-2; no reliable D call. With 0 bases removed from V and 4 bases from J, the gap between germline ends came to 10 bases. The CDR3 runs 14 residues. The germline CDR1 and CDR2 sequences are SGHRS and YFSETQ. The CDR3 region has the DNA TGCGCCAGCAGCTTGGCGGCGCAGGCCTATGGCTACACCTTC. Translating gives CASSLAAQAYGYTF.

The chain has TRBV4-1 and TRBJ2-1; TRBD2 matches 8 bases. The CDR3 has 15 amino acids. Germline CDR1 and CDR2: MGHRA and YSYEKL. The V gene end was trimmed by 1 base and the J gene end by 6 bases; junction bases not matched to a gene: 5. CDR3 sequence: CASSQAGSGGNEQFF. CDR3 sequence (DNA): TGCGCCAGCAGCCAAGCTGGAAGCGGGGGCAATGAGCAGTTCTTC.

This chain links TRBV7-9 with TRBJ2-5, with D uncertain. The CDR3 contains 14 residues. The ends were cut back, 3 bases at V and 1 base at J, with 9 bases in the middle. Germline V gene lookup returns CDR1 SEHNR and CDR2 FQNEAQ (reference sequence). This chain's CDR3 is CASSLSISQETQYF. The CDR3 DNA is TGTGCCAGCAGCTTGAGCATTTCCCAAGAGACCCAGTACTTC.

Details on this clone: At one boundary the junction diverges from the germline segment, which might be a read error. The chain employs TRBV5-8 and TRBJ2-7, with 10 bases fitting TRBD1. From germline, CDR1 is SGHTS and CDR2 YDEGEE. The CDR3 totals 14 residues. The CDR3 region has the DNA TGTGCCAGCAGCTTGGACCCGGGACAGGGGCTGGGGAAGTTC. Its protein is CASSLDPGQGLGKF. Full variable domain (missing parts from reference TRBV5-8 and TRBJ2-7): EAGVTQSPTHLIKTRGQQATLRCSPISGHTSVYWYQQALGLGLQFLLWYDEGEERNRGNFPPRFSGRQFPNYSSELNVNALELEDSALYLCASSLDPGQGLGKFGPGTRLTVT.

The chain recombines TRBV6-5 with TRBJ1-6; the match to TRBD1 covers 8 bases. This CDR3 is 15 amino acids long. The V gene end was trimmed by 5 bases and the J gene end by 3 bases; junction bases not matched to a gene: 3. Germline lookup yields CDR1 MNHEY and CDR2 SVGAGI. CDR3 in amino acids: CASSRQGNYNSPLHF. The CDR3 nucleotides are TGTGCCAGCAGTCGACAGGGGAACTATAATTCACCCCTCCACTTT.

This clone was observed a few times. This chain links TRBV7-9 with TRBJ1-1; TRBD1 aligns across 8 bases. Germline V gene data show CDR1 as SEHNR and CDR2 as FQNEAQ (reference sequence). V lost 8 bases and J lost 3; bases outside the gene matches: 8. This CDR3 region has 14 residues. In DNA, the CDR3 is TGTGCCAGCGGGCAGGGGGCTATTGACACTGAAGCTTTCTTT. Its protein product is CASGQGAIDTEAFF.

The rearrangement links TRBV5-1 to TRBJ1-3, with 8 nucleotides matching TRBD1. J gave up 3 bases and V 5 bases, and 4 bases lay outside the gene matches. This CDR3 comprises 14 residues. Germline assignment: CDR1 SGHRS and CDR2 YFSETQ. CDR3 nucleotides: TGCGCCAGCAGTACGACAGGGGTTGGAAACACCATATATTTT. The encoded protein is CASSTTGVGNTIYF.

This chain connects TRBV28 to TRBJ2-7; D gene unclear. Trimming left V 5 bases short and J 6 bases short, with 11 bases between. CDR3 length: 12 amino acids. The germline V gene has CDR1 MDHEN and CDR2 SYDVKM. The DNA for the CDR3 is TGTGCCAGCAGTCCGCTCCTAGGCGAGCAGTACTTC. It codes for CASSPLLGEQYF.

V gene TRBV7-3 combines with J gene TRBJ2-4; 7 nucleotides match TRBD2. Per germline, CDR1 SGHTA and CDR2 FQGTGA. This CDR3 region has 13 residues. V was pared by 5 bases and J by 6 bases, with 4 bases of the junction left unmatched. In nucleotides, the CDR3 is TGTGCCAGCAGCCCGGGGGGAGGAAACATTCAGTACTTC. It translates to CASSPGGGNIQYF.

The V and J genes are TRBV6-5 and TRBJ1-3, with 9 bases that match TRBD1. Per the germline V gene, CDR1 is MNHEY and CDR2 is SVGAGI. V dropped 6 bases and J dropped 3; count of bases not matched to a gene: 6. CDR3 size: 15 residues. The CDR3 DNA sequence: TGTGCCAGCAGCCCAGACAGGGGGTTTGGAAACACCATATATTTT. Its translation is CASSPDRGFGNTIYF.

The rearrangement uses TRBV5-1 and TRBJ2-2, with D perhaps matching TRBD2 (5 bases). The V end was cut by 1 base, the J end by 3 bases, with 10 bases between. The CDR3 is made up of 15 amino acids. The germline gives CDR1 SGHRS, CDR2 YFSETQ. The CDR3 sequence: CASSLTRSDTGELFF. In DNA form, the CDR3 reads TGCGCCAGCAGCTTGACTAGGTCAGACACCGGGGAGCTGTTTTTT.